One sample yielded the 23 T cell receptor beta chains listed below, sequenced in a study of blood T cell repertoires in COVID-19. Profiling relied on immunoSEQ multiplex PCR, and the TCRdb table lists in-frame clones only, not all of them. Here the sample spans fewer than 250,000 clones, around four fifths being singletons. The sample consisted of peripheral blood. These receptors all come from a woman in her 70s with active or convalescent COVID-19.

The chain combines TRBV5-1 with TRBJ1-2; TRBD1 agrees at 7 bases. Germline V gene data show CDR1 as SGHRS and CDR2 as YFSETQ. Germline trimming cut 0 bases from V and 4 bases from J; bases unmatched to any gene: 6. CDR3 length: 15 amino acids. CDR3 protein: CASSLGQGDFYGYTF. CDR3 nucleotides: TGCGCCAGCAGCTTGGGGCAGGGGGACTTCTATGGCTACACCTTC.

The chain recombines TRBV19 with TRBJ1-1; 7 nucleotides match TRBD1. Per germline, CDR1 LNHDA and CDR2 SQIVND (reference sequence). The CDR3 length is 15 residues. Germline trimming cut 5 bases from V and 11 bases from J; bases unmatched to any gene: 17. CDR3 bases: TGTGCCAGTAGTGGGGGGACAGCAACGAAGAAATCGGCTTTCTTT. This translates into CASSGGTATKKSAFF.

This clone was seen a handful of times. The rearrangement uses TRBV19 and TRBJ2-7, with 8 bases lining up with TRBD1. This CDR3 contains 14 residues. J lost 7 bases, V lost 2 bases, and 7 bases had no gene match. Looked up from germline, CDR1 is LNHDA and CDR2 is SQIVND (reference sequence). The CDR3 sequence is CASSIKQGAGEQYF. CDR3 coding DNA: TGTGCCAGTAGTATAAAGCAGGGGGCCGGAGAGCAGTACTTC.

The J gene is TRBJ2-7, the V gene TRBV4-3; TRBD1 agrees at 8 bases. The ends lost 2 bases at V and 3 bases at J; junction bases unmatched: 6. Germline CDR1 and CDR2: LGHNA and YSLEER. This CDR3 is built from 15 residues. The CDR3 is CASSQHDRGIYEQYF. CDR3 DNA sequence: TGCGCCAGCAGCCAACACGACAGGGGTATCTACGAGCAGTACTTC.

CDR3 nucleotides: TGTGCCAGCAGCTCTACTAAACTGGCGGGGGGGCCCTACGAGCAGTACTTC. Protein: CASSSTKLAGGPYEQYF. The rearrangement joins TRBV28 to TRBJ2-7; TRBD2 agrees at 9 bases. The CDR3 loop spans 17 amino acids. Germline loops: CDR1 MDHEN, CDR2 SYDVKM. J lost 2 bases, V lost 6 bases, and 14 bases had no gene match.

The genes are TRBV3-1 (or the pseudogene TRBV3-2) and TRBJ2-3; 9 nucleotides match TRBD2. The CDR3 runs to 18 residues. Germline V lookup: CDR1 LGHDT, CDR2 YNNKEL (reference sequence). After removal of 4 bases from V and 2 bases from J, the junction contained 13 bases not matched to a gene. DNA for the CDR3: TGTGCCAGCAGCCCCGAACCACTCCCTAGCGGGACCACAGATACGCAGTATTTT. Translating gives CASSPEPLPSGTTDTQYF.

This clone appeared a few times. V and J are TRBV19 and TRBJ2-1; 13 bases map to TRBD2. Trimming cost V 5 bases and J 5 bases; bases outside gene matches: 6. Germline V gene sequence: CDR1 LNHDA, CDR2 SQIVND (reference sequence). The CDR3 has 16 residues. CDR3 protein: CASSLGLAGEHNEQFF. The CDR3 nucleotides read TGTGCCAGTAGTTTAGGACTAGCGGGGGAGCACAATGAGCAGTTCTTC.

The chain couples TRBV7-8 to TRBJ2-7, with D uncertain. The V and J ends lost 5 bases and 6 bases respectively, with 17 bases between them. The length of the CDR3 is 14 residues. Germline-derived CDR1 and CDR2 are SGHVS and FQNEAQ. The CDR3 loop reads CASSANLAGTEQYF. CDR3 nucleotides: TGTGCCAGCAGCGCGAACCTGGCAGGTACCGAGCAGTACTTC.

This clone was detected only once. V is TRBV5-1 and J is TRBJ1-2, with D unclear. The CDR3 is made up of 13 amino acids. Trimming stripped 1 base from V and 8 bases from J, with 12 bases between. Per germline, CDR1 SGHRS and CDR2 YFSETQ. The CDR3 here is CASSLKGDSGYTF. As DNA, the CDR3 is TGCGCCAGCAGCTTGAAGGGAGATAGCGGCTACACCTTC.

The J gene is TRBJ2-2, the V gene TRBV4-1; D is ambiguous. The germline V and J ends were trimmed by 0 bases and 1 base, with 9 bases remaining between them. Germline assignment: CDR1 MGHRA and CDR2 YSYEKL. This CDR3 has 16 residues. CDR3 amino acids: CASSQDSYVNTGELFF. As DNA, the CDR3 is TGCGCCAGCAGCCAAGATAGCTACGTGAACACCGGGGAGCTGTTTTTT.

The rearrangement joins TRBV13 to TRBJ1-1; no definite D call. CDR3 size: 14 residues. The germline gives CDR1 PRHDT, CDR2 FYEKMQ (reference sequence). V was trimmed by 7 bases and J by 2 bases, leaving 14 bases between them. The CDR3 sequence is CASKEGRGNTEAFF. The CDR3 DNA sequence: TGTGCCAGCAAGGAGGGCAGAGGTAACACTGAAGCTTTCTTT. Together with reference TRBV13 and TRBJ1-1, the CDR3 gives the full variable domain: AAGVIQSPRHLIKEKRETATLKCYPIPRHDTVYWYQQGPGQDPQFLISFYEKMQSDKGSIPDRFSAQQFSDYHSELNMSSLELGDSALYFCASKEGRGNTEAFFGQGTRLTVV.

J is TRBJ2-7 and V is TRBV2, with 13 bases that match TRBD2. Germline assignment: CDR1 SNHLY and CDR2 FYNNEI. This CDR3 has 14 residues. Germline trimming cut 6 bases from V and 7 bases from J; bases unmatched to any gene: 6. CDR3 amino acids: CASRGLAGAQEQYF. Written as DNA, the CDR3 is TGTGCCAGCAGAGGACTAGCGGGAGCACAAGAGCAGTACTTC.

CDR3: CASSPSGSYNEQFF. The DNA for the CDR3 is TGTGCCAGCAGTCCCAGCGGGAGTTACAATGAGCAGTTCTTC. The rearrangement uses TRBV28 and TRBJ2-1; TRBD2 matches 8 bases. J gave up 4 bases and V 5 bases, and 4 bases lay outside the gene matches. CDR1 is MDHEN and CDR2 is SYDVKM in the germline V gene. The CDR3 has 14 residues. Full variable domain (remainder filled in from reference TRBV28 and TRBJ2-1): DVKVTQSSRYLVKRTGEKVFLECVQDMDHENMFWYRQDPGLGLRLIYFSYDVKMKEKGDIPEGYSVSREKKERFSLILESASTNQTSMYLCASSPSGSYNEQFFGPGTRLTVL.

This clone has just a few counts. The chain joins TRBV7-6 to TRBJ2-7, with 9 bases lining up with TRBD2. CDR1 and CDR2 from the germline V gene are SGHVS and FNYEAQ. The CDR3 has 17 residues. Losses at the gene ends were 0 bases for V and 2 bases for J; bases not matched to a gene: 8. The CDR3 DNA follows: TGTGCCAGCAGCTTAGCGGTTTCGGCTAGCGGGGCCTACGAGCAGTACTTC. Protein: CASSLAVSASGAYEQYF.

This clone has a handful of counts. V usage is TRBV18 and J usage is TRBJ2-1; tentative D call: TRBD2 (5 bases). The CDR3 covers 11 residues. V was shortened by 5 bases and J by 10 bases, with 9 bases between the two germline ends. Germline values: CDR1 KGHSH, CDR2 LQKENI. The CDR3 nucleotides read TGTGCCAGCTCAGGGGTAGCGGAGCAGTTCTTC. The encoded protein is CASSGVAEQFF.

The chain is built from TRBV2 and TRBJ2-7, with 8 nucleotides matching TRBD2. Trimming cost V 6 bases and J 2 bases; bases outside gene matches: 6. Per germline, CDR1 SNHLY and CDR2 FYNNEI. The CDR3 is 14 amino acids. CDR3 loop: CASRDSGGPYEQYF. The DNA of the CDR3 is TGTGCCAGCAGGGACTCGGGGGGGCCCTACGAGCAGTACTTC.

The chain has TRBV5-1 and TRBJ2-3, with D hard to call. The germline CDR1 and CDR2 sequences are SGHRS and YFSETQ. Trimming removed 4 bases at V and 2 bases at J, with 11 bases between. The CDR3 is 14 residues long. The CDR3 nucleotides read TGCGCCAGCAGCAAACAGCAACTCACAGATACGCAGTATTTT. Its protein is CASSKQQLTDTQYF.

The chain joins TRBV7-9 to TRBJ2-1; TRBD2 aligns across 13 bases. Trimming took 6 bases from V and 8 from J; bases not matched to a gene: 4. This CDR3 comprises 14 residues. From germline, CDR1 is SEHNR and CDR2 FQNEAQ (reference sequence). The CDR3 region has the DNA TGTGCCAGCAGTCGGACTAGCGGGAGTTATGAGCAGTTCTTC. Protein: CASSRTSGSYEQFF.

This CDR3 is CASSNGQGTEKLFF. In DNA, the CDR3 is TGTGCCAGCAGTAACGGACAGGGTACAGAAAAACTGTTTTTT. The chain links TRBV6-6 to TRBJ1-4; 8 nucleotides line up with TRBD1. The CDR3 contains 14 residues. Germline CDR1 MNHNY, CDR2 SVGAGI (reference sequence). V shed 5 bases, J shed 8 bases, and the junction held 7 bases outside the gene matches.

This clone was seen more than once but under ten times. CDR3 bases: TGTGCCAGCACCATCGGCGGGAGGTCCTCTTGGGATACCCAGTACTTC. Its protein product is CASTIGGRSSWDTQYF. The chain has TRBV28 and TRBJ2-5; 8 positions match TRBD2. Unmatched junction bases numbered 18, after V lost 7 bases and J lost 8 bases. Germline-derived CDR1 and CDR2 are MDHEN and SYDVKM. The CDR3 spans 16 residues.

The V and J genes are TRBV5-1 and TRBJ1-1; D is perhaps TRBD1 (5 bases). This CDR3 region has 14 residues. Per the germline V gene, CDR1 is SGHRS and CDR2 is YFSETQ. The V gene lost 3 bases and the J gene lost 4 bases, with 13 bases spanning the gap. The CDR3 DNA follows: TGCGCCAGCAGCTCCCTGGGGGGGGGCACTGAAGCTTTCTTT. Its translation is CASSSLGGGTEAFF. The variable domain in full, with the rest retrieved from reference TRBV5-1 and TRBJ1-1, is KAGVTQTPRYLIKTRGQQVTLSCSPISGHRSVSWYQQTPGQGLQFLFEYFSETQRNKGNFPGRFSGRQFSNSRSEMNVSTLELGDSALYLCASSSLGGGTEAFFGQGTRLTVV.

The chain carries TRBV19 and TRBJ1-6; 7 nucleotides align to TRBD1. Germline CDR1 reads LNHDA; CDR2 reads SQIVND (reference sequence). J gave up 10 bases and V 4 bases, and 10 bases lay outside the gene matches. There are 15 residues in the CDR3. CDR3 coding DNA: TGTGCCAGTAGTACCCTGGCAGGGGGAATCTCACCCCTCCACTTT. It yields the protein CASSTLAGGISPLHF.

The chain joins TRBV28 to TRBJ2-7, with a tentative D call TRBD1 (6 bases). Germline loops: CDR1 MDHEN, CDR2 SYDVKM. Between the trimmed V and J ends, which lost 6 bases and 3 bases, there was a span of 21 bases. CDR3 length equals 16 residues. The CDR3 DNA sequence: TGTGCCAGCAGACGTCTCGCCGGGACACGGCTCTACGAGCAGTACTTC. Amino acid sequence: CASRRLAGTRLYEQYF.